This is a list of T cell receptor beta chains from one sample in a study of blood T cell repertoires in COVID-19. Measured with immunoSEQ multiplex PCR; TCRdb has only the in-frame clones, and not every one. The data show under 300,000 clones, around 90% seen once. Sequenced input: peripheral blood. The receptors stem from a woman aged 40 to 50 who had recovered from COVID-19. CDR3s include the opening cysteine and the closing phenylalanine or tryptophan. The D gene is left open where the match is weak. Size is stated for part of the rows, as once, few or many counts, or as a class when the clone is expanded.

clone_size,d_call,j_call,v_call,cdr3_aa,cdr3_nt
.,TRBD1,TRBJ1-6,TRBV2,CASTRSGTGNSPLHF,TGTGCCAGCACCCGAAGCGGGACAGGGAATTCACCCCTCCACTTT
.,TRBD1,TRBJ1-5,TRBV7-3,CASSPRTGDQPQHF,TGTGCCAGCAGCCCCCGGACAGGGGATCAGCCCCAGCATTTT
.,.,TRBJ2-2,TRBV21-1,CASSTSGGTSTGELFF,TGTGCCAGCAGTACTAGCGGGGGTACCTCCACCGGGGAGCTGTTTTTT
.,.,TRBJ2-7,TRBV25-1,CASSAGTPVDEQYF,TGTGCCAGCAGTGCGGGTACCCCTGTGGACGAGCAGTACTTC
.,TRBD1,TRBJ1-4,TRBV9,CASSVGQGAREKLFF,TGTGCCAGCAGCGTGGGACAGGGGGCTCGGGAAAAACTGTTTTTT
.,.,TRBJ2-2,TRBV21-1,CASTTASVAGELFF,TGTGCCAGCACTACCGCTAGCGTGGCCGGGGAGCTGTTTTTT
.,TRBD1,TRBJ2-7,TRBV3-1/TRBV3-2,CASSRTWTGPYEQYF,TGTGCCAGCAGCCGTACATGGACAGGCCCCTACGAGCAGTACTTC
few,.,TRBJ1-1,TRBV3-1/TRBV3-2,CASSQGPRGTEAFF,TGTGCCAGCAGCCAAGGGCCAAGAGGGACTGAAGCTTTCTTT
.,.,TRBJ1-1,TRBV19,CASSISLENTEAFF,TGTGCCAGTAGTATCAGTCTTGAGAACACTGAAGCTTTCTTT
.,TRBD2,TRBJ2-1,TRBV30,CAWSVRRSGRDEQFF,TGTGCCTGGAGTGTAAGACGGAGCGGGAGGGATGAGCAGTTCTTC
.,TRBD2,TRBJ2-1,TRBV5-4,CASSFGGADNEQFF,TGTGCCAGCAGCTTCGGGGGGGCGGACAATGAGCAGTTCTTC
.,.,TRBJ1-1,TRBV29-1,CSAAPAGQEAFF,TGCAGCGCCGCTCCGGCAGGACAGGAAGCTTTCTTT
.,.,TRBJ2-7,TRBV9,CASSAGLTTTYEQYF,TGTGCCAGCAGCGCTGGACTGACTACAACCTACGAGCAGTACTTC
.,TRBD1,TRBJ1-1,TRBV19,CASRGDREFSEAFF,TGTGCCAGTAGAGGGGACAGGGAGTTTTCTGAAGCTTTCTTT
.,.,TRBJ2-3,TRBV24-1,CATHSGYSTDTQYF,TGTGCCACCCATAGCGGCTATAGCACAGATACGCAGTATTTT
.,TRBD2,TRBJ2-5,TRBV5-4,CASSLAVGRAGETQYF,TGTGCCAGCAGCTTGGCCGTGGGGAGGGCTGGGGAGACCCAGTACTTC
.,.,TRBJ1-1,TRBV12-3/TRBV12-4,CASSSTGYTEAFF,TGTGCCAGCAGTTCAACAGGCTACACTGAAGCTTTCTTT
.,.,TRBJ2-1,TRBV5-1,CASSPTRDILGEQFF,TGCGCCAGCAGCCCCACCCGGGACATTCTCGGTGAGCAGTTCTTC
.,TRBD1,TRBJ1-2,TRBV5-1,CASSLTGENYGYTF,TGCGCCAGCAGCTTAACAGGGGAAAACTATGGCTACACCTTC
once,.,TRBJ1-6,TRBV4-1,CASSQDVETALFPLHF,TGCGCCAGCAGCCAAGATGTGGAGACAGCCCTATTTCCCCTCCACTTT
.,TRBD2,TRBJ2-3,TRBV5-3,CARSHGLAGGATDTQYF,TGTGCCAGAAGCCATGGACTAGCGGGAGGTGCCACAGATACGCAGTATTTT
.,TRBD1,TRBJ2-5,TRBV6-5,CASSYSQQGAGETQYF,TGTGCCAGCAGTTACTCCCAACAGGGGGCTGGAGAGACCCAGTACTTC
.,.,TRBJ1-1,TRBV29-1,CSVVWQGNTEAFF,TGCAGCGTTGTATGGCAGGGGAACACTGAAGCTTTCTTT
.,TRBD2,TRBJ2-1,TRBV7-2,CASSSSSGSVNEQFF,TGTGCCAGCAGCTCCTCTAGCGGGAGTGTTAATGAGCAGTTCTTC
.,TRBD1,TRBJ1-5,TRBV20-1,CSASGDSVFPNQPQHF,TGCAGTGCTAGTGGGGACAGTGTGTTCCCAAATCAGCCCCAGCATTTT
.,TRBD1,TRBJ1-2,TRBV6-6,CASSPGQDLYGYTF,TGTGCCAGCAGCCCCGGACAGGACCTCTATGGCTACACCTTC
.,.,TRBJ1-1,TRBV19,CASSYRAEAFF,TGTGCCAGTAGTTACAGGGCTGAAGCTTTCTTT
.,TRBD2,TRBJ2-5,TRBV11-2,CASAPAGGKTQYF,TGTGCCAGCGCCCCGGCGGGAGGGAAGACCCAGTACTTC
.,TRBD1,TRBJ1-4,TRBV6-5,CASSWTGGNEKLFF,TGTGCCAGCTCTTGGACAGGGGGAAATGAAAAACTGTTTTTT
.,TRBD2,TRBJ2-3,TRBV27,CASSTRLAGTTDTQYF,TGTGCCAGCAGTACAAGGCTAGCGGGTACCACAGATACGCAGTATTTT
.,TRBD2,TRBJ2-1,TRBV4-1,CASSVGSGRADNEQFF,TGCGCCAGCAGCGTTGGAAGCGGGAGGGCCGATAATGAGCAGTTCTTC
.,TRBD2,TRBJ2-7,TRBV11-2,CASSLVAGGQYEQYF,TGTGCCAGCAGCTTAGTTGCGGGAGGACAGTACGAGCAGTACTTC
.,.,TRBJ1-5,TRBV19,CATAGGQGQPQHF,TGTGCCACCGCGGGGGGCCAGGGTCAGCCCCAGCATTTT
.,.,TRBJ2-7,TRBV4-2,CASSQNLDLYEQYF,TGTGCCAGCAGCCAGAACCTTGACTTATACGAGCAGTACTTC
.,.,TRBJ1-6,TRBV30,CAWSVQAYNSPLHF,TGTGCCTGGAGTGTCCAGGCATATAATTCACCCCTCCACTTT
.,TRBD1,TRBJ1-1,TRBV28,CASSPPGQGNTEAFF,TGTGCCAGCAGTCCCCCGGGACAGGGGAACACTGAAGCTTTCTTT
.,TRBD2,TRBJ2-1,TRBV7-9,CASNGLAGGAEQFF,TGTGCCTCGAATGGGCTAGCGGGAGGGGCTGAGCAGTTCTTC
.,TRBD2,TRBJ2-2,TRBV7-3,CASSLRLASNTGELFF,TGTGCCAGCAGCTTACGACTAGCTTCGAATACCGGGGAGCTGTTTTTT
.,.,TRBJ2-3,TRBV3-1/TRBV3-2,CASSRTEGITQYF,TGTGCCAGCAGCCGAACGGAGGGGATTACGCAGTATTTT
.,TRBD1,TRBJ1-4,TRBV30,CAWSVLGQGEEKLFF,TGTGCCTGGAGTGTACTGGGCCAGGGGGAGGAAAAACTGTTTTTT
.,TRBD1,TRBJ2-2,TRBV7-9,CASKTGTGELFF,TGTGCCAGCAAGACAGGGACCGGGGAGCTGTTTTTT
.,.,TRBJ1-5,TRBV5-5,CASSVAGRHSNQPQHF,TGTGCCAGCAGCGTCGCGGGACGCCATAGCAATCAGCCCCAGCATTTT
.,TRBD2,TRBJ2-5,TRBV30,CAWKPAGGLETQYF,TGTGCCTGGAAACCAGCGGGAGGGTTGGAGACCCAGTACTTC
.,.,TRBJ1-4,TRBV19,CASSMSAGWDEKLFF,TGTGCCAGTAGTATGTCGGCAGGGTGGGATGAAAAACTGTTTTTT
few,.,TRBJ1-1,TRBV2,CASSDGGERNTEAFF,TGTGCCAGCAGTGATGGGGGGGAAAGGAACACTGAAGCTTTCTTT
.,.,TRBJ2-5,TRBV11-2,CASSLDQGRLETQYF,TGTGCCAGCAGCTTAGATCAGGGGCGCTTGGAGACCCAGTACTTC